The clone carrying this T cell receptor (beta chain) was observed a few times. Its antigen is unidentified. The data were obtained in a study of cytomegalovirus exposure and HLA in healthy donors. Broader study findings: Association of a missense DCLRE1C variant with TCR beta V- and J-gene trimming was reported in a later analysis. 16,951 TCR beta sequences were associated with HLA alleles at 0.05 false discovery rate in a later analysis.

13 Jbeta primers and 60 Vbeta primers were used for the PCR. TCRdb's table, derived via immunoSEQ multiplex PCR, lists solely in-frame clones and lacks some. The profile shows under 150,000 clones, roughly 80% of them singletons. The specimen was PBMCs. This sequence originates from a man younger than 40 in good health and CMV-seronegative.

The CDR3 nucleotides read TGTGCCAGCCTCACTATCCGGGGAAGGAACACCGGGGAGCTGTTTTTT. It encodes CASLTIRGRNTGELFF. The rearrangement links TRBV18 to TRBJ2-2; TRBD2 is a possible D gene (5 bases). The CDR3 length is 16 residues. Germline CDR1 reads KGHSH; CDR2 reads LQKENI. The germline V and J ends were trimmed by 8 bases and 1 base, with 17 bases remaining between them.